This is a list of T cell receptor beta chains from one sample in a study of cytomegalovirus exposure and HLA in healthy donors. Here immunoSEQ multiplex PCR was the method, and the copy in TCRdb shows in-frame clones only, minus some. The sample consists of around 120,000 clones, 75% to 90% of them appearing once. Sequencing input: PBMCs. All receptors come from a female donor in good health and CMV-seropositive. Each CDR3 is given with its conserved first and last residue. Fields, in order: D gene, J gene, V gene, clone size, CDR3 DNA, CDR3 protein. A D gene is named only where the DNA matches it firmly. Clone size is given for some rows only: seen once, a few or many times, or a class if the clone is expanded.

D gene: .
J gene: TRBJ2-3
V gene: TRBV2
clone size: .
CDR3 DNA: TGTGCCAGCAGTGAAGGTCTAACCCCCACAGATACGCAGTATTTT
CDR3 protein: CASSEGLTPTDTQYF

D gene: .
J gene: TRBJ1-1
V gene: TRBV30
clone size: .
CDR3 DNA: TGTGCCTGGAGTGTGAAGGTCGGGACTGAAGCTTTCTTT
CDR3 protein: CAWSVKVGTEAFF

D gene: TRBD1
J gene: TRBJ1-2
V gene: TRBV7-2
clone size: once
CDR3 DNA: TGTGCCAGCAGCTTAGTCGGCCAGGGGGACTATGGCTACACCTTC
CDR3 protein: CASSLVGQGDYGYTF

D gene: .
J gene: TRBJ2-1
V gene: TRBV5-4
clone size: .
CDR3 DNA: TGTGCCAGCAGCTTGGATGTTGACACCTACAATGAGCAGTTCTTC
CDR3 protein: CASSLDVDTYNEQFF

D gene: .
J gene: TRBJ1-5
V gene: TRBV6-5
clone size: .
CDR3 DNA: TGTGCCAGCAGCCAGGGGCTTTATAGCAATCAGCCCCAGCATTTT
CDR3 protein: CASSQGLYSNQPQHF

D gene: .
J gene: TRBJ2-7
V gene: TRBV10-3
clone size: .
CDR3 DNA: TGTGCCATCAGTGAGTCGGGCTACGAGCAGTACTTC
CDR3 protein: CAISESGYEQYF

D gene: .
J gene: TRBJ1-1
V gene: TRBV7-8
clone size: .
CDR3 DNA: TGTGCCAGCAGCTTTGTCGGCAGAACAGATGAAGCTTTCTTT
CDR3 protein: CASSFVGRTDEAFF

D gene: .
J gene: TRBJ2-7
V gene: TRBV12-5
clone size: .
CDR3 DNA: TGTGCTAGTGGTTTGGTCTGGGGGCAGTACGAGCAGTACTTC
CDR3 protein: CASGLVWGQYEQYF

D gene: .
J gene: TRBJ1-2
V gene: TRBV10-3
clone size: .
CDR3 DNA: TGTGCCATCCGCGGGGGGGACTATGGCTACACCTTC
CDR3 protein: CAIRGGDYGYTF

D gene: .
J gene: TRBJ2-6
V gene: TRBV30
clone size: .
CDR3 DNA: TGTGCCTGGCAACACACCTCTGGGGCCAACGTCCTGACTTTC
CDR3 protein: CAWQHTSGANVLTF

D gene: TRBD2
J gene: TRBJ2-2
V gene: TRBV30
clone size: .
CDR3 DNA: TGTGCCTGGAAAAGCGGGGCGATCGGGGAGCTGTTTTTT
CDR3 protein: CAWKSGAIGELFF

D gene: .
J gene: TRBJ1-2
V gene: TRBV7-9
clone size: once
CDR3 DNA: TGTGCCAGCAGCTTAGACCCAGGGGAGTCCTATGGCTACACCTTC
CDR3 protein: CASSLDPGESYGYTF

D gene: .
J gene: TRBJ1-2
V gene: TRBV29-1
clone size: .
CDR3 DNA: TGCAGCGCCAATGGTCAGGACTTGGGGTATGGCTACACCTTC
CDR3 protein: CSANGQDLGYGYTF

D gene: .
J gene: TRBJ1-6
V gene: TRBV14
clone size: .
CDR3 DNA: TGTGCCAGCAGCCTCCTGCGTAATTCACCCCTCCACTTT
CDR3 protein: CASSLLRNSPLHF

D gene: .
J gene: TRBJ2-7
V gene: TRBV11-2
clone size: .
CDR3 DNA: TGTGCCAGCACCCGCCAGGACTCGTGGCACGAGCAGTACTTC
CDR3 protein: CASTRQDSWHEQYF

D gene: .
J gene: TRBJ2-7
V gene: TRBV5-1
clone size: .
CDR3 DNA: TGCGCCAGCAGCTCCGGGTCCATCACCTACGAGCAGTACTTC
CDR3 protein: CASSSGSITYEQYF

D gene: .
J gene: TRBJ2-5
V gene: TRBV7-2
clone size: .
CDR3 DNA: TGTGCCAGCAGCCTCGGGCTAGGGGGACAAGAGACCCAGTACTTC
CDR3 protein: CASSLGLGGQETQYF

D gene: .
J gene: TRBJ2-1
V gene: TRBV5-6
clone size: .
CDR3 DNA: TGTGCCAGCAGCCGAGGCCCCGTCTCAAACGGGTACAATGAGCAGTTCTTC
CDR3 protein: CASSRGPVSNGYNEQFF

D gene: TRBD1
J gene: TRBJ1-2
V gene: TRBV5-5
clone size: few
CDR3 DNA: TGTGCCAGCAGCCGGACAGGGGGCAATGGCTACACCTTC
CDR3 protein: CASSRTGGNGYTF

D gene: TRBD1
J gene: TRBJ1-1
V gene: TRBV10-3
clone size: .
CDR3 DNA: TGTGCCATCAGACCGGGACAGGGTCGGGCTGAAGCTTTCTTT
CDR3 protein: CAIRPGQGRAEAFF

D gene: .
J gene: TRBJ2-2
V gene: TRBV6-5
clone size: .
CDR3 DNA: TGTGCCAGCAGTTACTCGGTCAGGACCGGGGAGCTGTTTTTT
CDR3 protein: CASSYSVRTGELFF

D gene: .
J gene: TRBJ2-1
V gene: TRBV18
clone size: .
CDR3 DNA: TGTGCCAGCTCACCACAGGTTTACGGGACAACCTACAATGAGCAGTTCTTC
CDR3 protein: CASSPQVYGTTYNEQFF

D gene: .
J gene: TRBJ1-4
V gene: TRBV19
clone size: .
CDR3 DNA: TGTGCCAGTACTAAGCTTAATGAAAAACTGTTTTTT
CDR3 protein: CASTKLNEKLFF

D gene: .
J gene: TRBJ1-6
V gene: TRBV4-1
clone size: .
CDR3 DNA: TGCGCCAGCAGCCAAGGGCCCCTGGGCGGGACTAATTCACCCCTCCACTTT
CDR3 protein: CASSQGPLGGTNSPLHF

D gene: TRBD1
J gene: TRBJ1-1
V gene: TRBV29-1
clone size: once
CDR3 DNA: TGCAGCGGGGGACAGGGGGAGAACACTGAAGCTTTCTTT
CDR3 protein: CSGGQGENTEAFF

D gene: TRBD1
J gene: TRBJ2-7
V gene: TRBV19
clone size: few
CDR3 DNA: TGTGCCAGTAGTACCTCCGGGACAGGGGACGAGCAGTACTTC
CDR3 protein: CASSTSGTGDEQYF